The rows below give T cell receptor beta chains drawn from one sample of a study of CD8 T cells in Susac syndrome. TCRdb re-analysed the immunoSEQ multiplex PCR reads in MiXCR, keeping a single row per CDR3 protein. The profile shows approximately 76,000 distinct CDR3 sequences, just under 95% of them singletons. The sample comprised CD8+ T cells from PBMCs. The receptors shown here come from a human donor with multiple sclerosis. Each CDR3 is given with its conserved first and last residue. The order of the fields is CDR3 DNA, CDR3 protein, J gene, D gene, V gene, clone size. A D gene is named only where the DNA matches it firmly. Not all rows give a size; the values are once, few, many and, for expanded clones, a class.

DNA: TGTGCCAGCACCATCGGGACCACCGGGGAGCTGTTTTTT; CDR3: CASTIGTTGELFF; J: TRBJ2-2; D: NA; V: TRBV7-9; size: NA
DNA: TGCGCCAGCAGCCCTGAGAGGTCAATTAGCAATCAGCCCCAGCATTTT; CDR3: CASSPERSISNQPQHF; J: TRBJ1-5; D: NA; V: TRBV4-3; size: once
DNA: TGTGCCAGCACCCTGACTAGCGGGAGGAGCGAGCAGTTCTTC; CDR3: CASTLTSGRSEQFF; J: TRBJ2-1; D: TRBD2; V: TRBV7-2; size: NA
DNA: TGTGCCAGCAGCCAGGCCAGCGGGACCGGGGAGCTGTTTTTT; CDR3: CASSQASGTGELFF; J: TRBJ2-2; D: NA; V: TRBV3-1; size: NA
DNA: TGTGCCAGCAGGGCCTCGGGAGGCACGAACACTGAAGCTTTCTTT; CDR3: CASRASGGTNTEAFF; J: TRBJ1-1; D: NA; V: TRBV27; size: once
DNA: TGTGCCAGCAGCGTCGGCCCCCGGGGCCACACAGATACGCAGTATTTT; CDR3: CASSVGPRGHTDTQYF; J: TRBJ2-3; D: NA; V: TRBV9; size: once
DNA: TGCGCCAGCAGCCAAGAGTTACAGGTTGACTACACCTTC; CDR3: CASSQELQVDYTF; J: TRBJ1-2; D: NA; V: TRBV4-1; size: NA
DNA: TGTGCCAGCAGCTTTTTTCTGGCCAGAACCGGGGAGCTGTTTTTT; CDR3: CASSFFLARTGELFF; J: TRBJ2-2; D: NA; V: TRBV7-2; size: NA
DNA: TGCAGTGCTAGAGGCGACAGTTCCTACGAGCAGTACTTC; CDR3: CSARGDSSYEQYF; J: TRBJ2-7; D: NA; V: TRBV20-1; size: NA
DNA: TGCAGCGTTGAAGAGAGAGCATCCCCGGTGGATACGCAGTATTTT; CDR3: CSVEERASPVDTQYF; J: TRBJ2-3; D: NA; V: TRBV29-1; size: NA
DNA: TGTGCCACCTTGACTAACTATGGCTACACCTTC; CDR3: CATLTNYGYTF; J: TRBJ1-2; D: NA; V: TRBV24-1; size: NA
DNA: TGTGCCAGCAGCGACCCCCTCTACGAGCAGTACTTC; CDR3: CASSDPLYEQYF; J: TRBJ2-7; D: NA; V: TRBV6-2/TRBV6-3; size: NA
DNA: TGTGCCAGCAGCTTAGACGGAGTTAACTATGGCTACACCTTC; CDR3: CASSLDGVNYGYTF; J: TRBJ1-2; D: NA; V: TRBV7-8; size: NA
DNA: TGTGCCAGCAGTCCGACAGGAGGATTGAACACTGAAGCTTTCTTT; CDR3: CASSPTGGLNTEAFF; J: TRBJ1-1; D: NA; V: TRBV27; size: NA
DNA: TGTGCCAGCAGTGACAGCACGGGATTCAATGAGCAGTTCTTC; CDR3: CASSDSTGFNEQFF; J: TRBJ2-1; D: NA; V: TRBV12-3/TRBV12-4; size: NA
DNA: TGTGCCAGCAGCCTAGGGACAGCCGGGGAGCTGTTTTTT; CDR3: CASSLGTAGELFF; J: TRBJ2-2; D: TRBD1; V: TRBV7-9; size: once
DNA: TGTGCCAGCAGCCCGGAGCTCTACGAGCAGTACTTC; CDR3: CASSPELYEQYF; J: TRBJ2-7; D: NA; V: TRBV7-2; size: NA
DNA: TGCGCCAGCAGCCCACGTCTTTCCTCCTACGAGCAGTACTTC; CDR3: CASSPRLSSYEQYF; J: TRBJ2-7; D: NA; V: TRBV4-3; size: NA
DNA: TGTGCCAGCAGCTTAGCAGAAGGAGACAATGAGCAGTTCTTC; CDR3: CASSLAEGDNEQFF; J: TRBJ2-1; D: NA; V: TRBV11-2; size: NA
DNA: TGTGCCAGCAGTCCCCCGACTAGCGGGGACTACGAGCAGTACTTC; CDR3: CASSPPTSGDYEQYF; J: TRBJ2-7; D: TRBD2; V: TRBV5-6; size: NA
DNA: TGTGCCAGCAGTTACTCTTCCGGACAGACCACCTATGGCTACACCTTC; CDR3: CASSYSSGQTTYGYTF; J: TRBJ1-2; D: NA; V: TRBV6-5; size: NA
DNA: TGTGCCAGCAGCCCTTATAAGGGCTCCTACGAGCAGTACTTC; CDR3: CASSPYKGSYEQYF; J: TRBJ2-7; D: NA; V: TRBV13; size: NA
DNA: TGTGCCAGCAGTTATAGCGGGAGAGCCTACGAGCAGTACTTC; CDR3: CASSYSGRAYEQYF; J: TRBJ2-7; D: TRBD2; V: TRBV27; size: NA
DNA: TGTGCCAGCAGCGAAGGCTACGAGCAGTACTTC; CDR3: CASSEGYEQYF; J: TRBJ2-7; D: NA; V: TRBV7-2; size: NA
DNA: TGTGCCAGCAGTTGGGACGGACTCTACGAGCAGTACTTC; CDR3: CASSWDGLYEQYF; J: TRBJ2-7; D: NA; V: TRBV11-2; size: NA
DNA: TGCAGTGCTAGAGGGGAAGCGGACACAGATACGCAGTATTTT; CDR3: CSARGEADTDTQYF; J: TRBJ2-3; D: NA; V: TRBV20-1; size: once
DNA: TGCAGCGTTGAGGATGACAGAGGGCAGTTCTTC; CDR3: CSVEDDRGQFF; J: TRBJ2-1; D: NA; V: TRBV29-1; size: NA
DNA: TGCAGTGCTGGTCAACTAGCGGGGGTGGCCTACAATGAGCAGTTCTTC; CDR3: CSAGQLAGVAYNEQFF; J: TRBJ2-1; D: TRBD2; V: TRBV20-1; size: NA
DNA: TGCGCCAGCAGTCACCCGGGACAGGCTCATCAGCCCCAGCATTTT; CDR3: CASSHPGQAHQPQHF; J: TRBJ1-5; D: TRBD1; V: TRBV23-1; size: NA
DNA: TGCAGCGCCGACAGGGATCGGGCTGAAGCTTTCTTT; CDR3: CSADRDRAEAFF; J: TRBJ1-1; D: TRBD1; V: TRBV29-1; size: once